These 6 T cell receptor beta chains were sequenced from one sample in a study of blood T cell repertoires in COVID-19. The data were produced by immunoSEQ multiplex PCR, yet TCRdb's version contains in-frame clones alone and is incomplete. This table has around 260,000 clones, approximately 85% appearing once. Material: peripheral blood. These receptors were obtained from a human donor with COVID-19, enrolled during active disease. The donor label of this sample is uncertain.

The chain links TRBV9 to TRBJ2-5; D perhaps matches TRBD2 (5 bases). Germline loops: CDR1 SGDLS, CDR2 YYNGEE. V was shortened by 0 bases and J by 2 bases, with 14 bases between the two germline ends. The length of the CDR3 is 16 residues. Here the CDR3 reads CASSVGPSGPQETQYF. The CDR3 DNA is TGTGCCAGCAGCGTAGGCCCCAGCGGCCCACAAGAGACCCAGTACTTC.

V is TRBV3-1 (or the pseudogene TRBV3-2) and J is TRBJ2-1; D unclear. V was shortened by 5 bases and J by 7 bases, with 6 bases between the two germline ends. The germline V gene has CDR1 LGHDT and CDR2 YNNKEL (reference sequence). This CDR3 comprises 11 residues. CDR3 nucleotide sequence: TGTGCCAGCAGCGTCCGTAATGAGCAGTTCTTC. Translated, it gives CASSVRNEQFF.

The chain has TRBV28 and TRBJ1-1; no clear D gene. CDR1 is MDHEN and CDR2 is SYDVKM in the germline V gene. Trimming cost V 4 bases and J 2 bases, with 11 bases left between them. This CDR3 spans 14 amino acids. The CDR3: CASSSPGPNTEAFF. The CDR3 DNA follows: TGTGCCAGCAGTTCTCCGGGTCCCAACACTGAAGCTTTCTTT.

The rearrangement links TRBV6-4 to TRBJ1-2; 7 bases fit TRBD1. V shed 4 bases, J shed 8 bases, and the junction held 7 bases outside the gene matches. CDR1 MRHNA and CDR2 SNTAGT come from the germline V gene. CDR3 size: 13 residues. The chain's CDR3 is CASSAEEGQGYTF. CDR3 DNA sequence: TGTGCCAGCAGTGCCGAGGAGGGACAGGGCTACACCTTC.

This clone has a handful of counts. This CDR3 is also generated by other DNA sequences in the sample. The chain couples TRBV29-1 to TRBJ2-2; 10 nucleotides line up with TRBD2. The germline V gene has CDR1 SQVTM and CDR2 ANQGSEA. J lost 4 bases, V lost 6 bases, and 2 bases had no gene match. The CDR3 runs 13 residues. This CDR3 reads CSVRTSGTGELFF. The CDR3 bases are TGCAGCGTCAGGACTAGCGGCACCGGGGAGCTGTTTTTT.

This rearrangement joins TRBV21-1 to TRBJ2-1; the table names TRBD2, a call not compared with the DNA. TRBV21-1 is a recognized pseudogene. The CDR3 extends over 13 amino acids. The CDR3 loop is CASVGGRIHEQFF. The DNA of the CDR3 is TGTGCCAGTGTCGGGGGGAGGATCCATGAGCAGTTCTTC.